These T cell receptor beta chains were read from a single sample in a study of T cells in Graves' hyperthyroidism and ophthalmopathy. TCRdb fed the multiplex PCR reads into MiXCR, producing one record per CDR3 protein. The sample carries 250,000 to 300,000 distinct CDR3 sequences, 14% to 15% recorded once. Material for sequencing was blood. These receptors were taken from a woman in her 40s with Graves' hyperthyroidism that later progressed to Graves' ophthalmopathy. Both conserved end residues are part of each CDR3. A D gene is named only where the DNA matches it firmly. Clone sizes are given selectively: once, few, many, or a class where the clone is expanded.

V gene,D gene,clone size,J gene,CDR3 protein,CDR3 DNA
TRBV20-1,-,many,TRBJ1-1,CSTTENTEAFF,TGCAGTACCACGGAAAACACTGAAGCTTTCTTT
TRBV15,-,-,TRBJ2-7,CATSRLGARGNYEQYF,TGTGCCACCAGCAGGCTAGGGGCCCGGGGGAACTACGAGCAGTACTTC
TRBV12-3/TRBV12-4,-,many,TRBJ1-4,CASRPPGGGKLFF,TGTGCCAGCAGACCCCCGGGGGGGGGAAAACTGTTTTTT
TRBV11-2,-,many,TRBJ2-7,CASNEGPTPYEQYF,TGTGCCAGCAATGAAGGCCCGACCCCGTACGAGCAGTACTTC
TRBV5-1,TRBD1,many,TRBJ2-2,CASSLALQGAGTGELFF,TGCGCCAGCAGCTTGGCCCTCCAGGGGGCCGGCACCGGGGAGCTGTTTTTT
TRBV6-6,TRBD1,many,TRBJ2-6,CASSYWPKTGGSGANVLTF,TGTGCCAGCAGTTACTGGCCGAAGACAGGGGGCTCTGGGGCCAACGTCCTGACTTTC
TRBV27,-,few,TRBJ1-2,CASSLRAPDSRYGYTF,TGTGCCAGCAGTTTACGGGCTCCCGACAGTCGTTATGGCTACACCTTC
TRBV5-6,-,many,TRBJ1-1,CASSLLTGPLNTEAFF,TGTGCCAGCAGCTTGTTAACAGGGCCCTTGAACACTGAAGCTTTCTTT
TRBV28,TRBD2,many,TRBJ2-1,CASSLIAGVGNEQFF,TGTGCCAGCAGTTTAATAGCGGGAGTGGGTAATGAGCAGTTCTTC
TRBV4-1,TRBD2,many,TRBJ2-3,CASSRGTSGYTDTQYF,TGCGCCAGCAGCCGCGGGACTAGCGGATACACAGATACGCAGTATTTT
TRBV11-2,TRBD2,many,TRBJ2-1,CASGQAGEVSYNEQFF,TGTGCCAGCGGTCAGGCGGGAGAAGTCTCCTACAATGAGCAGTTCTTC
TRBV4-1,-,few,TRBJ2-3,CASSQLPGDTQYF,TGCGCCAGCAGCCAGCTACCGGGCGATACGCAGTATTTT
TRBV7-9,-,-,TRBJ2-3,CASSGGGRGRDTQYF,TGTGCCAGCAGCGGTGGAGGAAGGGGGAGGGATACGCAGTATTTT
TRBV7-2,TRBD2,many,TRBJ2-1,CASSFFFPTSGTNEQFF,TGTGCCAGCAGTTTTTTCTTTCCCACTAGCGGGACCAATGAGCAGTTCTTC
TRBV6-5,-,many,TRBJ1-1,CASSYVVGTEAFF,TGTGCCAGCAGTTACGTCGTGGGTACTGAAGCTTTCTTT
TRBV3-1,-,many,TRBJ2-3,CASSQWISAGTQYF,TGTGCCAGCAGCCAATGGATTTCGGCCGGTACGCAGTATTTT
TRBV2,-,many,TRBJ2-4,CASRPSGSGKNIQYF,TGTGCCAGCAGACCCAGCGGGTCAGGAAAAAACATTCAGTACTTC
TRBV6-1,-,once,TRBJ1-2,CASSEPGRYGYTF,TGTGCCAGCAGTGAACCAGGGAGGTATGGCTACACCTTC
TRBV4-2,TRBD2,few,TRBJ2-5,CASSQVLASPQETQYF,TGTGCCAGCAGCCAAGTACTAGCGAGCCCTCAAGAGACCCAGTACTTC
TRBV18,-,many,TRBJ2-2,CASSPRISSGAKDGELFF,TGTGCCAGCTCACCACGTATTTCTTCGGGGGCCAAGGACGGGGAGCTGTTTTTT
TRBV11-2,-,many,TRBJ2-4,CASSLVKRFKNIQYF,TGTGCCAGCAGCTTAGTTAAGCGGTTCAAAAACATTCAGTACTTC
TRBV6-5,TRBD2,-,TRBJ2-3,CASSYFSGRADTQYF,TGTGCCAGCAGTTACTTTAGCGGGAGGGCAGATACGCAGTATTTT
TRBV20-1,-,many,TRBJ2-5,CSAPGGSGETQYF,TGCAGTGCCCCAGGGGGGTCAGGGGAGACCCAGTACTTC
TRBV9,-,-,TRBJ1-1,CASSVGSRTEAFF,TGTGCCAGCAGCGTGGGGAGCCGGACTGAAGCTTTCTTT
TRBV5-1,-,-,TRBJ2-1,CASSLALMTAAYNEQFF,TGCGCCAGCAGCTTGGCCCTTATGACAGCCGCCTACAATGAGCAGTTCTTC
TRBV10-3,TRBD1,many,TRBJ2-5,CAISSDRGETQYF,TGTGCCATCAGTTCGGACAGGGGAGAGACCCAGTACTTC
TRBV11-2,TRBD2,many,TRBJ2-1,CASSWYLAGWADANEQFF,TGTGCCAGCAGCTGGTACCTAGCGGGATGGGCGGATGCAAATGAGCAGTTCTTC
TRBV2,-,many,TRBJ2-7,CASSSQGVDYEQYF,TGTGCCAGCAGTTCCCAGGGCGTCGACTACGAGCAGTACTTC
TRBV12-3/TRBV12-4,-,many,TRBJ2-7,CKTNRRGCGREQYF,TGTAAGACGAACCGGCGTGGGTGCGGCCGAGAGCAGTACTTC
TRBV5-1,TRBD1,many,TRBJ1-5,CASSPAQGDQPQHF,TGCGCCAGCAGCCCTGCACAGGGGGATCAGCCCCAGCATTTT
TRBV14,-,many,TRBJ2-7,CASSQAARREQYF,TGTGCCAGCAGCCAAGCAGCGAGGAGGGAGCAGTACTTC
TRBV5-1,TRBD1,many,TRBJ2-6,CASSTNRGSGANVLTF,TGCGCCAGCAGCACTAACAGGGGGTCAGGGGCCAACGTCCTGACTTTC
TRBV11-3,-,many,TRBJ2-1,CASSPGRSSYNEQFF,TGTGCCAGCAGCCCAGGCAGGAGCTCCTACAATGAGCAGTTCTTC
TRBV9,TRBD1,many,TRBJ1-5,CASSGTGSNQPQHF,TGTGCCAGCAGCGGGACAGGGAGCAATCAGCCCCAGCATTTT
TRBV15,-,-,TRBJ2-3,CATSRGRLTDTQYF,TGTGCCACCAGCAGAGGAAGGCTCACAGATACGCAGTATTTT
TRBV9,-,many,TRBJ2-1,CASSVGSITNEQFF,TGTGCCAGCAGCGTAGGCTCAATCACCAATGAGCAGTTCTTC